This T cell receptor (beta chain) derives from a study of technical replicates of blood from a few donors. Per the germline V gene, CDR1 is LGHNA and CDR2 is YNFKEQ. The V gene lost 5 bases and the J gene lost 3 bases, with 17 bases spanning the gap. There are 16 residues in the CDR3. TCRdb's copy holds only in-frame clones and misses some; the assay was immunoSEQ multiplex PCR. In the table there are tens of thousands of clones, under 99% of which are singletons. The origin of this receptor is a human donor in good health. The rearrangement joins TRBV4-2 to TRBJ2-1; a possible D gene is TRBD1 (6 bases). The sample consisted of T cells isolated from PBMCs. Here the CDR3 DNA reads TGTGCCAGCAGCTTAATATGGCAGGGGAGCTACAATGAGCAGTTCTTC. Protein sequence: CASSLIWQGSYNEQFF.